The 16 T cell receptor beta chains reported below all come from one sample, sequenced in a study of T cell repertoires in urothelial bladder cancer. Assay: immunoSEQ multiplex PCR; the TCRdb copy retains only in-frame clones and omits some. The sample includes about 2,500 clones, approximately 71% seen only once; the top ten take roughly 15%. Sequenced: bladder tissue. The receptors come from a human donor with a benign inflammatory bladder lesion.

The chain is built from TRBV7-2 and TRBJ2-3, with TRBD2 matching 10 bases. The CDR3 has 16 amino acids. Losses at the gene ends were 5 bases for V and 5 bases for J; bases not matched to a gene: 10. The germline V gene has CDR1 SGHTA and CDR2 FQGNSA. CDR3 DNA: TGTGCCAGCAGCATGCCAAGCAGCGGGAGGGGAGATACGCAGTATTTT. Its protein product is CASSMPSSGRGDTQYF.

In DNA form, the CDR3 reads TGTGCCAGCAGCCTCGACAGATACACTGAAGCTTTCTTT. Encoded protein: CASSLDRYTEAFF. V usage is TRBV6-6 and J usage is TRBJ1-1; D is possibly TRBD1 (5 bases). Per germline, CDR1 MNHNY and CDR2 SVGAGI (reference sequence). The V gene lost 6 bases and the J gene lost 3 bases, with 11 bases spanning the gap. The CDR3 extends over 13 amino acids.

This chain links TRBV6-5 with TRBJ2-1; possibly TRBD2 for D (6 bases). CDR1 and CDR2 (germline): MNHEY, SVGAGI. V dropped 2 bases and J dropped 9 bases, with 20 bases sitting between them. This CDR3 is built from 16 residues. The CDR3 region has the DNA TGTGCCAGCAGTTACCTAGCCCCTAGCGCGTTTGGTGAGCAGTTCTTC. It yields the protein CASSYLAPSAFGEQFF.

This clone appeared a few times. CDR3 in DNA: TGCGCCAGCAGCCCCGGTGCCCTAGCGGGATCCACCGGGGAGCTGTTTTTT. Translating gives CASSPGALAGSTGELFF. The chain has TRBV5-1 and TRBJ2-2; 9 nucleotides align to TRBD2. The CDR3 is made up of 17 amino acids. Germline V CDR1 and CDR2: SGHRS, YFSETQ. The ends lost 4 bases at V and 4 bases at J; junction bases unmatched: 11.

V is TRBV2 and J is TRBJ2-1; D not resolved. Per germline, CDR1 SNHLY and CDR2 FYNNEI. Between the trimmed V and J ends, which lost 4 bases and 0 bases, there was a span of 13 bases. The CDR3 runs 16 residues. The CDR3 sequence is CASSGSADSSYNEQFF. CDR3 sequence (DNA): TGTGCCAGCAGTGGCTCAGCCGATAGCTCCTACAATGAGCAGTTCTTC.

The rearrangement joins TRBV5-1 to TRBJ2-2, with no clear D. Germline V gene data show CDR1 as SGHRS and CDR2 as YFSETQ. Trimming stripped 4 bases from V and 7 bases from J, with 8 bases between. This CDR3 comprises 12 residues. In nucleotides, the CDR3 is TGCGCCAGCAGCCTTCCTGGCGGGGAGCTGTTTTTT. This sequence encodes CASSLPGGELFF. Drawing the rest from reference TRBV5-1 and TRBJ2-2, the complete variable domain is KAGVTQTPRYLIKTRGQQVTLSCSPISGHRSVSWYQQTPGQGLQFLFEYFSETQRNKGNFPGRFSGRQFSNSRSEMNVSTLELGDSALYLCASSLPGGELFFGEGSRLTVL.

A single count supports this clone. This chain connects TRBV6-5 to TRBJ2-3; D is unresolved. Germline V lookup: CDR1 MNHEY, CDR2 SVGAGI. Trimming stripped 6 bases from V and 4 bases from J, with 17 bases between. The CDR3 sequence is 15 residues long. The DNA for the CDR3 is TGTGCCAGCAGGGACGGACGGTCGTGGGCAGATACGCAGTATTTT. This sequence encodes CASRDGRSWADTQYF.

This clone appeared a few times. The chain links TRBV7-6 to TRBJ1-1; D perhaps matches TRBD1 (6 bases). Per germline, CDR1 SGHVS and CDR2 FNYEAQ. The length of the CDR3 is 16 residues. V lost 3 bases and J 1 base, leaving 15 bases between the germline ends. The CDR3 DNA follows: TGTGCCAGCAGCTTGGGCGGACGGGGGCCGAACACTGAAGCTTTCTTT. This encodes CASSLGGRGPNTEAFF.

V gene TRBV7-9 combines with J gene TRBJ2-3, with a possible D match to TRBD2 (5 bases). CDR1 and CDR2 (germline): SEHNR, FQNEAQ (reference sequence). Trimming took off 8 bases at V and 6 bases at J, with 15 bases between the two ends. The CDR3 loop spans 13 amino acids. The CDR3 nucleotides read TGTGCCAGCCCGGCCACTCCGGGGGATACGCAGTATTTT. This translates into CASPATPGDTQYF.

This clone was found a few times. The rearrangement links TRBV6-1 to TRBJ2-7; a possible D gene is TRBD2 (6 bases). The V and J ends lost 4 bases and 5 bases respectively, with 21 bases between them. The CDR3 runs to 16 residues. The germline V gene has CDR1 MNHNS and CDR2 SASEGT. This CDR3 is CASSGGVGTPVDEQYF. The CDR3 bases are TGTGCCAGCAGTGGGGGAGTGGGGACTCCTGTGGACGAGCAGTACTTC.

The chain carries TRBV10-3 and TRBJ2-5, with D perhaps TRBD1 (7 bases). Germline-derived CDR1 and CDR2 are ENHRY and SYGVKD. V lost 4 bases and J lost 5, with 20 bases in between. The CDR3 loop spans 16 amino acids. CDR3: CAISAGDRAEGETQYF. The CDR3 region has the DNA TGTGCCATCAGTGCGGGGGACAGAGCGGAAGGGGAGACCCAGTACTTC.

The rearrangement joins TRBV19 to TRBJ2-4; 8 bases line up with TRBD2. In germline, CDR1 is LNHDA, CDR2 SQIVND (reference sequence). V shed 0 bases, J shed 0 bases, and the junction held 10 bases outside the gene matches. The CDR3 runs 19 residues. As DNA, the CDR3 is TGTGCCAGTAGTATAGATCCCCCTACTAGCGGCCTAGCCAAAAACATTCAGTACTTC. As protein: CASSIDPPTSGLAKNIQYF.

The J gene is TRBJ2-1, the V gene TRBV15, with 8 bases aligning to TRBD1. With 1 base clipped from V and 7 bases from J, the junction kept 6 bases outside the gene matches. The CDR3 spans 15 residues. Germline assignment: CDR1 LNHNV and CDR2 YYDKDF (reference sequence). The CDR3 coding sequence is TGTGCCACCAGCAGAGGTGGACAGGGTAGAAATGAGCAGTTCTTC. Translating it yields CATSRGGQGRNEQFF.

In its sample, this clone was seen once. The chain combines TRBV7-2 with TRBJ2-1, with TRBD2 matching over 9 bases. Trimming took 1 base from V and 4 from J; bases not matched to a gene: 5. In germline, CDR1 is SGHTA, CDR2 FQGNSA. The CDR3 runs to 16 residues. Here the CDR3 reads CASSLVRLAEYNEQFF. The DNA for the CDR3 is TGTGCCAGCAGCTTAGTAAGACTAGCGGAATACAATGAGCAGTTCTTC.

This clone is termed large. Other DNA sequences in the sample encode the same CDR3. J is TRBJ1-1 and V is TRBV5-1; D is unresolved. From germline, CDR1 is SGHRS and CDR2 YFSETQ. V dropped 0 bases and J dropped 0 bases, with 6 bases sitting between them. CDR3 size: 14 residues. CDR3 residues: CASSLGVVNTEAFF. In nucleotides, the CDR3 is TGCGCCAGCAGCTTGGGGGTGGTGAACACTGAAGCTTTCTTT.

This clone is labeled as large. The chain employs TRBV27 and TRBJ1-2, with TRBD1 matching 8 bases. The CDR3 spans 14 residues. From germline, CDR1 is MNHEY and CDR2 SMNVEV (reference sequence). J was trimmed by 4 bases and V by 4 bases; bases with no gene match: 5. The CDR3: CASSSTGEGYGYTF. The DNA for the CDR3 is TGTGCCAGCAGTTCGACAGGGGAGGGCTATGGCTACACCTTC.